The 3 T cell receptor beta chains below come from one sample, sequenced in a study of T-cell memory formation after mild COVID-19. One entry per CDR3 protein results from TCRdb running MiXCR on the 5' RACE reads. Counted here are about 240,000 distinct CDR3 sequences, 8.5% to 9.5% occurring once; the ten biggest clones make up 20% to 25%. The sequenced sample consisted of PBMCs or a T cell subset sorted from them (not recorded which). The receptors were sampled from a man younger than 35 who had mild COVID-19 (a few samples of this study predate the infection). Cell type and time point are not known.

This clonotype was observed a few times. In DNA, the CDR3 is TGCAGCGTTGAAGAGGGGACTAGCGGGGGCCACGAGCAGTACTTC. This encodes CSVEEGTSGGHEQYF. V gene TRBV29-1 combines with J gene TRBJ2-7; 14 bases line up with TRBD2. CDR3 length equals 15 residues. The trim removed 0 bases at V and 5 bases at J, leaving 3 bases unmatched. CDR1 and CDR2 from the germline V gene are SQVTM and ANQGSEA.

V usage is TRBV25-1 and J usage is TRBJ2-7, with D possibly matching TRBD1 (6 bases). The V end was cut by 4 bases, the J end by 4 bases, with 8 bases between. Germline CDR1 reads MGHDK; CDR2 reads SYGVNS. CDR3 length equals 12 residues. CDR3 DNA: TGTGCCAGCAGTGGAGACAGGTACGAGCAGTACTTC. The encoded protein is CASSGDRYEQYF.

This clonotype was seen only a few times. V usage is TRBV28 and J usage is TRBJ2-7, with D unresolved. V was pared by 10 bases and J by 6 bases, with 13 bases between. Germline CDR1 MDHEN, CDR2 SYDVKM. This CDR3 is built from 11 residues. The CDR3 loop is CATTLGFEQYV. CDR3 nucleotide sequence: TGTGCCACCACCCTTGGTTTCGAGCAGTACGTC.